The rows below give T cell receptor beta chains drawn from one sample of a study of T cell repertoires in cytomegalovirus infection. TCRdb reprocessed the reads via MiXCR and lists one record per CDR3 protein. The repertoire holds about 260,000 distinct CDR3 sequences, with about an eighth as singletons. Sequencing used PBMCs. The source of these receptors is a human donor in good health (CMV status not recorded). Some clones in this sample may be carry-over from other donors' samples. The CDR3 runs from the conserved cysteine through the conserved F or W. A D gene is named only where the DNA matches it firmly.

CDR3aa,len,d_gene,v_gene
CASSLQGSKDNEKLFF,16,-,TRBV12-3/TRBV12-4
CASNVEWGRNTGELFF,16,-,TRBV7-8
CASSTTGTGAEAFF,14,TRBD1,TRBV19
CAGGDRDGNTIYF,13,TRBD1,TRBV12-3/TRBV12-4
CASSAREKSYEQYF,14,-,TRBV6-6
CASKIQGGYSPLHF,14,TRBD1,TRBV28
CASSPTSNSYEQYF,14,-,TRBV28
CASSSGQGSRELFF,14,TRBD1,TRBV7-3
CSASVLGANVLTF,13,-,TRBV20-1
CSAGRDLSYEQYF,13,-,TRBV20-1
CASSPNPPGELSNQPQHF,18,-,TRBV5-5
CASSRLIAEAGSVQFF,16,-,TRBV7-2
CASSQTGTSPLHF,13,-,TRBV7-3
CASSPTYNEQFF,12,-,TRBV5-1
CASSWVGDGAYEQYF,15,-,TRBV7-8
CASSSLAGNFYQPQHF,16,-,TRBV6-2/TRBV6-3
CASSSKASYGYTF,13,-,TRBV11-2
CSAFPTGRAGAETQYF,16,TRBD2,TRBV20-1
CSPLRRGGDGYTF,13,-,TRBV20-1
CAIGAGTAAEAFF,13,TRBD1,TRBV10-3
CASSSGWGEQYF,12,-,TRBV7-2
CSARAGQATSYNEQFF,16,TRBD1,TRBV20-1
CASSLGGDRNYGYTF,15,TRBD1,TRBV5-6
CASSQERGGSNQPQHF,16,-,TRBV4-1
CASSLTGAFETQYF,14,TRBD1,TRBV7-3
CASSTSFLAGDRDTQYF,17,TRBD2,TRBV27
CASSPTVEKLFF,12,-,TRBV12-3/TRBV12-4
CASSPRGFLQGASNTEAFF,19,TRBD1,TRBV18
CASTGTAYGYTF,12,TRBD1,TRBV28
CASSPGAGEISYEQYF,16,TRBD2,TRBV19
CASSIVAAGDYEQYF,15,TRBD2,TRBV19
CASSTGTGDYEQYF,14,TRBD1,TRBV19
CASTPGLTTDTQYF,14,-,TRBV7-8
CASSPKFDSYEQYF,14,-,TRBV7-9
CASTRGGGLEAFF,13,-,TRBV19
CASSLGGGYEAFF,13,-,TRBV7-6
CATSVGTHNEQFF,13,-,TRBV24-1
CASSQRASGMETQYF,15,TRBD2,TRBV14
CSARGTGDTGELFF,14,TRBD1,TRBV20-1
CASSGTGSGGYTF,13,TRBD1,TRBV12-3/TRBV12-4
CSVGGVGTQAYYEQYF,16,-,TRBV29-1
CASSASVGRSNEQFF,15,TRBD2,TRBV7-9
CASSLAGVGSEAFF,14,-,TRBV7-9
CASSLHSGTEGLAGAPGRIF,20,TRBD2,TRBV4-1